This TCR beta chain appears in the sequencing data of a study of cytomegalovirus exposure and HLA in healthy donors. Vbeta (60) and Jbeta (13) primers were used in the PCR. Some clones are missing from TCRdb's copy, which holds only in-frame ones; the method was immunoSEQ multiplex PCR. The data show approximately 250,000 clones, with 70% to 90% seen just once and roughly 0.24% held by the top ten. The receptor was derived from a girl aged 2-10 years in good health and CMV-seronegative. Sequencing input: PBMCs.

CDR3 loop: CASSLDPSEAFF. Here the CDR3 DNA reads TGTGCCAGCAGCTTAGATCCCTCCGAAGCTTTCTTT. The rearrangement links TRBV7-9 to TRBJ1-1; unclear D gene. There are 12 residues in the CDR3. The V end lost 1 base, the J end lost 8 bases, and 8 bases lay between the germline ends. Germline CDR1 is SEHNR and CDR2 is FQNEAQ (reference sequence). Variable domain in full (rest from reference TRBV7-9 and TRBJ1-1): DTGVSQNPRHKITKRGQNVTFRCDPISEHNRLYWYRQTLGQGPEFLTYFQNEAQLEKSRLLSDRFSAERPKGSFSTLEIQRTEQGDSAMYLCASSLDPSEAFFGQGTRLTVV.